These 28 T cell receptor beta chains were all obtained from the same sample, sequenced in a study of shared clonotypes between healthy human individuals. Here immunoSEQ multiplex PCR was the method, and the copy in TCRdb shows in-frame clones only, minus some. This sample has over a million clones, with roughly 96% found just once. The material sequenced was naive CD4+ T cells sorted from blood. Subset reported: CD45RA+ positively selected. These receptors originate from a man aged 25-40 years in good health.

The chain uses TRBV9 and TRBJ1-4; D unresolved. In germline, CDR1 is SGDLS, CDR2 YYNGEE. Trimming stripped 0 bases from V and 0 bases from J, with 9 bases between. This CDR3 is 16 amino acids long. CDR3 protein: CASSVDRWTTNEKLFF. The CDR3, as DNA: TGTGCCAGCAGCGTAGACCGGTGGACAACTAATGAAAAACTGTTTTTT.

The genes are TRBV19 and TRBJ2-4; D possibly uses TRBD1 or TRBD2 (5 bases each). V lost 0 bases and J 8 bases, leaving 8 bases between the germline ends. The CDR3 totals 13 residues. CDR1 and CDR2 (germline): LNHDA, SQIVND (reference sequence). The CDR3 DNA reads TGTGCCAGTAGTATAGACAGAGGGGACATTCAGTACTTC. Protein sequence: CASSIDRGDIQYF.

The chain combines TRBV29-1 with TRBJ1-4; D is possibly TRBD1 (5 bases). CDR3 length equals 13 residues. Germline-derived CDR1 and CDR2 are SQVTM and ANQGSEA. Trimming left V 6 bases short and J 8 bases short, with 16 bases between. The CDR3 region is CSVRSGGGEKLFF. The CDR3 DNA reads as TGCAGCGTCCGAAGTGGCGGGGGGGAAAAACTGTTTTTT.

The chain recombines TRBV5-1 with TRBJ1-4, with 10 bases that match TRBD1. The CDR3 contains 16 residues. With 4 bases clipped from V and 6 bases from J, the junction kept 9 bases outside the gene matches. From germline, CDR1 is SGHRS and CDR2 YFSETQ. CDR3 amino acids: CASSAEAGTGDEKLFF. The CDR3 nucleotides read TGCGCCAGCAGCGCGGAAGCCGGGACAGGGGATGAAAAACTGTTTTTT.

The chain is built from TRBV19 and TRBJ1-1; D gene ambiguous. This CDR3 is 14 amino acids long. Germline assignment: CDR1 LNHDA and CDR2 SQIVND (reference sequence). V shed 10 bases and J shed 0 bases, with 15 bases lying between them. Here the CDR3 DNA reads TGTGCCACCACCCCTGGGAGAATGAACACTGAAGCTTTCTTT. This sequence encodes CATTPGRMNTEAFF.

On this clone itself: The same CDR3 also results from other DNA sequences found in this sample. The J gene is TRBJ2-5, the V gene TRBV5-1, with D perhaps TRBD2 (5 bases). This CDR3 comprises 13 residues. Trimming left V 2 bases short and J 3 bases short, with 8 bases between. Per the germline V gene, CDR1 is SGHRS and CDR2 is YFSETQ. For the CDR3, the DNA is TGCGCCAGCAGCTTCTCCGGGGAAGAGACCCAGTACTTC. It encodes CASSFSGEETQYF.

The chain couples TRBV5-4 to TRBJ2-5, with 13 bases fitting TRBD2. The CDR3 is made up of 16 amino acids. Germline V gives CDR1 SGHNT, CDR2 YYREEE (reference sequence). Trimming at V came to 7 bases and at J to 1 base, leaving 7 bases not matched to a gene. The CDR3 nucleotides read TGTGCCAGCCACGGACTAGCGGGAGTAAGCCAAGAGACCCAGTACTTC. It translates to CASHGLAGVSQETQYF.

The chain uses TRBV9 and TRBJ2-3, with D unresolved. The germline CDR1 and CDR2 sequences are SGDLS and YYNGEE. V shed 5 bases and J shed 2 bases, with 12 bases lying between them. This CDR3 contains 14 residues. The DNA for the CDR3 is TGTGCCAGCAGTCCTGGATGGAACACAGATACGCAGTATTTT. This encodes CASSPGWNTDTQYF.

Details on this clone: Other nucleotide sequences in the sample specify the same CDR3. Written as DNA, the CDR3 is TGTGCCAGCAGCCAAGATTTGACCGGGGAGCTGTTTTTT. This gives the protein CASSQDLTGELFF. The gene calls are TRBV14 and TRBJ2-2; D call uncertain. Germline assignment: CDR1 SGHDN and CDR2 FVKESK. V gave up 0 bases and J gave up 5 bases, with 4 bases separating them. This CDR3 is built from 13 residues.

The chain couples TRBV15 to TRBJ1-1; 8 bases align to TRBD1. In germline, CDR1 is LNHNV, CDR2 YYDKDF (reference sequence). The junction had 7 bases not matched to a gene; V was cut back by 4 bases and J by 6 bases. CDR3 length: 14 residues. DNA for the CDR3: TGTGCCACCAGCAAAGACAGGGGTTTTGCTGAAGCTTTCTTT. This codes for CATSKDRGFAEAFF.

The chain has TRBV28 and TRBJ1-2, with D hard to call. Per the germline V gene, CDR1 is MDHEN and CDR2 is SYDVKM. Trimming cost V 0 bases and J 1 base, with 6 bases left between them. This CDR3 comprises 14 residues. CDR3 nucleotides: TGTGCCAGCAGTTTATGGGCAGTTAACTATGGCTACACCTTC. It specifies CASSLWAVNYGYTF.

The chain uses TRBV12-5 and TRBJ2-7, with D possibly matching TRBD1 (6 bases). Trimming removed 6 bases at V and 0 bases at J, with 30 bases between. Germline loops: CDR1 LGHNT, CDR2 FRNRAP. The CDR3 has 20 residues. Here the CDR3 DNA reads TGTGCTAGTGGCCCTAAATTCCTGACAGGCTCCTCTAGGAGCTCCTACGAGCAGTACTTC. Translation gives CASGPKFLTGSSRSSYEQYF.

The CDR3 spells CASSFQGMETQYF. In DNA form, the CDR3 reads TGCGCCAGCAGCTTCCAGGGAATGGAGACCCAGTACTTC. This rearrangement joins TRBV5-1 to TRBJ2-5; D perhaps matches TRBD1 (5 bases). The ends were cut back, 2 bases at V and 5 bases at J, with 10 bases in the middle. This CDR3 is 13 amino acids long. Per germline, CDR1 SGHRS and CDR2 YFSETQ.

The chain uses TRBV6-5 and TRBJ2-2, with D possibly TRBD2 on 6 matching bases. The CDR3 is 14 amino acids. Germline-derived CDR1 and CDR2 are MNHEY and SVGAGI. V was shortened by 8 bases and J by 3 bases, with 13 bases between the two germline ends. The CDR3 region has the DNA TGTGCCAGCCACGGGACTCCAGACACCGGGGAGCTGTTTTTT. The encoded protein is CASHGTPDTGELFF.

The chain joins TRBV5-8 to TRBJ2-1; 7 bases fit TRBD1. From germline, CDR1 is SGHTS and CDR2 YDEGEE. Trimming at V came to 8 bases and at J to 4 bases, leaving 9 bases not matched to a gene. This CDR3 contains 14 residues. CDR3 loop: CASKEGTEYNEQFF. CDR3 DNA sequence: TGTGCCAGTAAGGAAGGGACAGAGTACAATGAGCAGTTCTTC.

In the case of this clone: Distinct nucleotide sequences in the sample also encode this CDR3. The CDR3, as DNA: TGTGCCAGCAGCTTCCTAGCGGGAGGGCCCGGGGAGCTGTTTTTT. Its protein is CASSFLAGGPGELFF. The V gene is TRBV7-8, the J gene TRBJ2-2; 12 nucleotides match TRBD2. This CDR3 region has 15 residues. V lost 3 bases and J lost 6; bases outside the gene matches: 2. Looked up from germline, CDR1 is SGHVS and CDR2 is FQNEAQ.

The chain combines TRBV5-6 with TRBJ1-3; no firm D call. V lost 2 bases, J lost 2 bases, and 14 bases lay in between. The CDR3 spans 16 residues. The germline CDR1 and CDR2 sequences are SGHDT and YYEEEE. This CDR3 is CASSFRPTGTGNTIYF. The DNA for the CDR3 is TGTGCCAGCAGCTTCAGGCCGACGGGAACTGGAAACACCATATATTTT.

The chain joins TRBV2 to TRBJ1-4; D is undetermined. The ends were cut back, 7 bases at V and 8 bases at J, with 14 bases in the middle. The CDR3 sequence is 13 residues long. Per the germline V gene, CDR1 is SNHLY and CDR2 is FYNNEI. Here the CDR3 reads CASNTESLEKLFF. DNA of the CDR3: TGTGCCAGCAACACAGAGTCATTGGAAAAACTGTTTTTT.

The chain is built from TRBV11-2 and TRBJ2-3; 10 bases map to TRBD2. This CDR3 contains 17 residues. Germline-derived CDR1 and CDR2 are SGHAT and FQNNGV. Trimming removed 3 bases from V and 4 bases from J; junction bases left unmatched: 10. The DNA of the CDR3 is TGTGCCAGCAGCTTGACTGTTAGAGCGGGAGGGGCAGATACGCAGTATTTT. The encoded protein is CASSLTVRAGGADTQYF.

The sample holds one count of this clone. The chain uses TRBV5-5 and TRBJ2-7; D not certain. V was cut by 0 bases and J by 0 bases, with 10 bases left in between. Germline CDR1 reads SGHKS; CDR2 reads YYEKEE (reference sequence). This CDR3 has 15 residues. The chain's CDR3 is CASSLEGISSYEQYF. The CDR3 nucleotides are TGTGCCAGCAGCTTGGAAGGGATCAGCTCCTACGAGCAGTACTTC.

The V gene is TRBV5-1, the J gene TRBJ1-4, with 7 bases aligning to TRBD1. CDR1 SGHRS and CDR2 YFSETQ come from the germline V gene. J lost 4 bases, V lost 0 bases, and 6 bases had no gene match. The CDR3 totals 16 residues. The CDR3 nucleotides are TGCGCCAGCAGCTTGGCCGGACAGGAGTTTAATGAAAAACTGTTTTTT. Translation gives CASSLAGQEFNEKLFF.

The CDR3: CASSLVLAGGTDTQYF. The CDR3 DNA reads TGCGCCAGCAGCTTGGTCCTAGCGGGTGGCACAGATACGCAGTATTTT. V gene TRBV5-1 combines with J gene TRBJ2-3; 8 bases line up with TRBD2. The CDR3 length is 16 residues. The junction had 4 bases not matched to a gene; V was cut back by 0 bases and J by 1 base. Germline V gives CDR1 SGHRS, CDR2 YFSETQ.

The chain is built from TRBV2 and TRBJ2-7; maybe TRBD2 (6 bases). Trimming stripped 7 bases from V and 0 bases from J, with 13 bases between. There are 14 residues in the CDR3. Germline-derived CDR1 and CDR2 are SNHLY and FYNNEI. Written as DNA, the CDR3 is TGTGCCAGCACCATGGAGGGTTCCTCCTACGAGCAGTACTTC. Translating gives CASTMEGSSYEQYF.

The chain uses TRBV5-1 and TRBJ2-1; TRBD2 is a possible D gene (5 bases). The CDR3 covers 16 residues. From germline, CDR1 is SGHRS and CDR2 YFSETQ. Trimming pared 3 bases from V and 6 bases from J, leaving 19 bases between. DNA of the CDR3: TGCGCCAGCAGCTCCGGGGTACTCAGCATTAGCAATGAGCAGTTCTTC. It yields the protein CASSSGVLSISNEQFF.

V gene TRBV28 combines with J gene TRBJ1-4; possibly TRBD1 for D (6 bases). V lost 6 bases, J lost 0 bases, and 26 bases lay in between. The CDR3 has 20 amino acids. Germline CDR1 and CDR2: MDHEN and SYDVKM. CDR3 DNA sequence: TGTGCCAGCAGCCTTAGGGGGGGGCGAGGTCACCGACCAACTAATGAAAAACTGTTTTTT. As protein: CASSLRGGRGHRPTNEKLFF. Variable domain in full (rest from reference TRBV28 and TRBJ1-4): DVKVTQSSRYLVKRTGEKVFLECVQDMDHENMFWYRQDPGLGLRLIYFSYDVKMKEKGDIPEGYSVSREKKERFSLILESASTNQTSMYLCASSLRGGRGHRPTNEKLFFGSGTQLSVL.

This chain links TRBV5-6 with TRBJ1-3, with D uncertain. Trimming took 1 base from V and 0 from J, leaving 8 bases between them. CDR3 length: 15 residues. CDR1 and CDR2 from the germline V gene are SGHDT and YYEEEE. CDR3 coding DNA: TGTGCCAGCAGCTTGACAAGCCCCTCTGGAAACACCATATATTTT. It is translated as CASSLTSPSGNTIYF.

This clone was seen a single time. This rearrangement joins TRBV6-6 to TRBJ2-1, with D possibly being TRBD2 (5 bases). CDR1 is MNHNY and CDR2 is SVGAGI in the germline V gene (reference sequence). V lost 2 bases and J 10 bases, leaving 9 bases between the germline ends. This CDR3 spans 12 amino acids. Here the CDR3 reads CASSYEVAEQFF. CDR3 bases: TGTGCCAGCAGTTACGAGGTAGCGGAGCAGTTCTTC.

The V gene is TRBV5-1, the J gene TRBJ2-1; 8 nucleotides agree with TRBD2. J lost 5 bases, V lost 4 bases, and 8 bases had no gene match. There are 15 residues in the CDR3. The germline V gene encodes CDR1 SGHRS and CDR2 YFSETQ. CDR3 sequence reads: CASSPSGYTHNEQFF. The CDR3, as DNA: TGCGCCAGCAGCCCTAGCGGGTACACTCACAATGAGCAGTTCTTC.